The 23 T cell receptor beta chains below come from one sample, sequenced in a study of cytomegalovirus exposure and HLA in healthy donors. Both 60 Vbeta primers and 13 Jbeta primers went into the PCR. Some clones are missing from TCRdb's copy, which holds only in-frame ones; the method was immunoSEQ multiplex PCR. The profile shows over 120,000 clones, around 74% of them singletons. Sequenced: PBMCs. These receptors all come from a man aged 18 to 29 in good health and CMV-seropositive.

This sequence joins TRBV19 and TRBJ2-3; tentative D call: TRBD1 (6 bases). Looked up from germline, CDR1 is LNHDA and CDR2 is SQIVND (reference sequence). This CDR3 has 14 residues. V lost 1 base and J lost 6, with 11 bases in between. The CDR3 DNA follows: TGTGCCAGTAGTATAGGGGCTACAGGGGATACGCAGTATTTT. Translating it yields CASSIGATGDTQYF.

V usage is TRBV6-5 and J usage is TRBJ1-2; D is undetermined. CDR3 size: 15 residues. Trimming cost V 7 bases and J 4 bases, with 19 bases left between them. Germline CDR1 reads MNHEY; CDR2 reads SVGAGI. Here the CDR3 reads CASIPSSGDGYGYTF. DNA of the CDR3: TGTGCCAGCATTCCCTCGTCGGGTGATGGCTATGGCTACACCTTC.

This clone turned up a few times. The chain carries TRBV6-6 and TRBJ1-6; 9 nucleotides line up with TRBD1. This CDR3 spans 16 amino acids. Germline V gives CDR1 MNHNY, CDR2 SVGAGI (reference sequence). The V and J ends lost 0 bases and 9 bases, in that order; junction bases with no gene match: 6. The CDR3 DNA follows: TGTGCCAGCAGTTACTCAATGACAGGGGGGGGTTCACCCCTCCACTTT. Translation gives CASSYSMTGGGSPLHF.

The rearrangement joins TRBV21-1 to TRBJ1-1; the DNA was not used to check the table's D call, TRBD1. TRBV21-1 is noted as a pseudogene. The CDR3 covers 16 residues. As DNA, the CDR3 is TGTGCCAGCAGCAAACCGGGACAGGGAATGAACACTGAAGCTTTCTTT. Translated, it gives CASSKPGQGMNTEAFF.

V usage is TRBV28 and J usage is TRBJ2-7; no clear D gene. Germline CDR1 is MDHEN and CDR2 is SYDVKM. V was cut by 2 bases and J by 4 bases, with 9 bases left in between. The length of the CDR3 is 13 residues. CDR3 region: CASSLRGGYEQYF. CDR3 nucleotide sequence: TGTGCCAGCAGTTTACGCGGTGGATACGAGCAGTACTTC.

The genes are TRBV20-1 and TRBJ1-2; maybe TRBD1 (5 bases). The CDR3 runs to 10 residues. V was clipped by 3 bases and J by 8 bases, with 7 bases between them. Germline V gene lookup returns CDR1 DFQATT and CDR2 SNEGSKA (reference sequence). CDR3: CSASQGGYTF. CDR3 bases: TGCAGTGCTAGTCAGGGAGGCTACACCTTC.

This clone has a handful of counts. J is TRBJ2-2 and V is TRBV14; D remains ambiguous. The CDR3 is 13 amino acids. CDR1 is SGHDN and CDR2 is FVKESK in the germline V gene. Trimming removed 4 bases from V and 5 bases from J, with 8 bases in between. CDR3 region: CASSPHLTGELFF. As DNA, the CDR3 is TGTGCCAGCAGCCCACATCTGACCGGGGAGCTGTTTTTT.

The chain has TRBV7-9 and TRBJ1-1; D gene uncertain. This CDR3 spans 12 amino acids. Germline V gene data show CDR1 as SEHNR and CDR2 as FQNEAQ (reference sequence). Trimming left V 3 bases short and J 5 bases short, with 7 bases between. The CDR3 DNA reads TGTGCCAGCAGCTTCCCGGGGACTGAAGCTTTCTTT. This sequence encodes CASSFPGTEAFF.

The chain joins TRBV5-1 to TRBJ1-2, with 12 bases that match TRBD1. CDR3 length: 14 residues. The germline V gene has CDR1 SGHRS and CDR2 YFSETQ. J gave up 4 bases and V 4 bases, and 2 bases lay outside the gene matches. The CDR3 DNA reads TGCGCCAGCAGCCAGGGACAGGGGGCCTATGGCTACACCTTC. Its translation: CASSQGQGAYGYTF.

The rearrangement links TRBV27 to TRBJ1-6, with D unresolved. The CDR3 sequence is 15 residues long. The V gene's germline CDR1 is MNHEY and CDR2 SMNVEV (reference sequence). Trimming removed 6 bases from V and 9 bases from J, with 18 bases in between. The CDR3 DNA reads TGTGCCAGCAGCCCCTTCCCCATCCGGGGTTCACCCCTCCACTTT. Translated: CASSPFPIRGSPLHF.

There are a few counts of this clone. The gene calls are TRBV19 and TRBJ2-2; D uncertain. Trimming pared 7 bases from V and 4 bases from J, leaving 13 bases between. The CDR3 covers 14 residues. Per the germline V gene, CDR1 is LNHDA and CDR2 is SQIVND (reference sequence). The CDR3 DNA is TGTGCCAGTATCGCAGCGCTTCCCACCGGGGAGCTGTTTTTT. Translated, it gives CASIAALPTGELFF.

J is TRBJ1-1 and V is TRBV6-5; possibly TRBD1 for D (5 bases). The CDR3 has 14 amino acids. V lost 6 bases and J lost 5, with 16 bases in between. The germline gives CDR1 MNHEY, CDR2 SVGAGI. The CDR3, as DNA: TGTGCCAGCAGCGACGGGGGGAGCTGGACTGAAGCTTTCTTT. Residues: CASSDGGSWTEAFF.

This chain joins TRBV7-8 and TRBJ1-2; D unclear. The CDR3 loop spans 16 amino acids. Germline loops: CDR1 SGHVS, CDR2 FQNEAQ. V was clipped by 0 bases and J by 3 bases, with 14 bases between them. The CDR3 protein is CASSLAAGYYDYGYTF. The CDR3 nucleotides read TGTGCCAGCAGCTTAGCGGCCGGGTATTACGACTATGGCTACACCTTC.

This chain uses TRBV4-1 with TRBJ1-1; no definite D call. Germline assignment: CDR1 MGHRA and CDR2 YSYEKL. This CDR3 has 15 amino acids. V lost 1 base and J 2 bases, leaving 11 bases between the germline ends. The CDR3 protein is CASSQGASDNTEAFF. The CDR3 DNA reads TGCGCCAGCAGCCAAGGGGCGAGTGATAACACTGAAGCTTTCTTT.

By sample fraction, this clone is medium-sized. Here the CDR3 DNA reads TGTGCCAGCAGTTTATCGCCCCCCGGACTCGAGCAGTACTTC. This sequence encodes CASSLSPPGLEQYF. The J gene is TRBJ2-7, the V gene TRBV27; D perhaps matches TRBD2 (5 bases). The V gene lost 0 bases and the J gene lost 6 bases, with 12 bases spanning the gap. The CDR3 spans 14 residues. Germline V gives CDR1 MNHEY, CDR2 SMNVEV (reference sequence).

The chain employs TRBV19 and TRBJ1-5; 9 nucleotides agree with TRBD1. CDR1 is LNHDA and CDR2 is SQIVND in the germline V gene (reference sequence). With V trimmed by 6 bases and J by 7 bases, 7 bases remained unmatched. This CDR3 spans 14 amino acids. CDR3 sequence reads: CASSLQGANQPQHF. The CDR3 nucleotides read TGTGCCAGTAGCCTACAGGGGGCGAACCAGCCCCAGCATTTT.

The chain is built from TRBV6-5 and TRBJ1-5; no firm D call. Per the germline V gene, CDR1 is MNHEY and CDR2 is SVGAGI. The CDR3 contains 14 residues. V lost 4 bases to trimming and J lost 6 bases, with 13 bases between them. The CDR3 spells CASSLGRKVQPQHF. Here the CDR3 DNA reads TGTGCCAGCAGTTTGGGGAGGAAGGTTCAGCCCCAGCATTTT.

V and J are TRBV7-9 and TRBJ2-2; D is possibly TRBD1 (6 bases). The CDR3 runs 15 residues. Trimming cost V 5 bases and J 4 bases, with 14 bases left between them. CDR1 and CDR2 from the germline V gene are SEHNR and FQNEAQ (reference sequence). CDR3 DNA: TGTGCCAGCAGCCCAGGGGCAGGATTCACCGGGGAGCTGTTTTTT. It codes for CASSPGAGFTGELFF.

The chain carries TRBV5-3 and TRBJ2-5; no firm D call. TRBV5-3 falls under the ORF class, with uncertain function. CDR3 length: 16 residues. V was clipped by 0 bases and J by 2 bases, with 14 bases between them. The CDR3, as DNA: TGTGCCAGAAGCTTGGCCCTAAACAGCAAACAAGAGACCCAGTACTTC. Protein: CARSLALNSKQETQYF.

The chain employs TRBV11-2 and TRBJ2-7; 10 nucleotides match TRBD2. With 2 bases clipped from V and 3 bases from J, the junction kept 4 bases outside the gene matches. Per germline, CDR1 SGHAT and CDR2 FQNNGV. CDR3 size: 15 residues. This CDR3 is CASSLLAGEHYEQYF. For the CDR3, the DNA is TGTGCCAGCAGCTTACTAGCGGGGGAACACTACGAGCAGTACTTC.

This chain connects TRBV4-1 to TRBJ2-5; maybe TRBD2 (5 bases). V gave up 4 bases and J gave up 2 bases, with 8 bases separating them. The germline V gene encodes CDR1 MGHRA and CDR2 YSYEKL. This CDR3 is built from 13 residues. The DNA for the CDR3 is TGCGCCAGCAGCCTAAGGGAGCAAGAGACCCAGTACTTC. It encodes CASSLREQETQYF.

The J gene is TRBJ1-5, the V gene TRBV4-1; no clear D gene. Trimming cost V 2 bases and J 8 bases, with 10 bases left between them. CDR3 length equals 13 residues. Germline lookup yields CDR1 MGHRA and CDR2 YSYEKL. In nucleotides, the CDR3 is TGCGCCAGCAGCCAAACGGAGCCCAAGCCCCAGCATTTT. Its translation: CASSQTEPKPQHF.

The chain employs TRBV2 and TRBJ1-4; tentatively, D is TRBD1 (5 bases). Germline V gene sequence: CDR1 SNHLY, CDR2 FYNNEI. The CDR3 has 13 residues. Written as DNA, the CDR3 is TGTGCAAGCGCCGGGGGTACTAATGAAAAACTGTTTTTT. Its translation is CASAGGTNEKLFF.